One sample yielded the 14 T cell receptor beta chains listed below, sequenced in a study of cytomegalovirus exposure and HLA in healthy donors. 60 Vbeta and 13 Jbeta primers were used in PCR. Sequenced by immunoSEQ multiplex PCR; TCRdb stores in-frame clones only, minus some. The table has about 250,000 clones, 78% seen once. The sequencing input was PBMCs. These TCRs come from a boy aged 10-17 years in good health and CMV-seronegative.

V and J are TRBV2 and TRBJ2-1; TRBD1 is a possible D gene (5 bases). V was cut by 6 bases and J by 1 base, with 13 bases left in between. CDR1 is SNHLY and CDR2 is FYNNEI in the germline V gene. The CDR3 is 15 residues long. DNA for the CDR3: TGTGCCAGCAGGCTCGACAGCCGGTCCTACAATGAGCAGTTCTTC. This codes for CASRLDSRSYNEQFF.

Turning to this clone: One end of the junction does not line up with germline, which may come from a read error. The chain links TRBV6-4 to TRBJ2-3; TRBD1 aligns across 11 bases. Germline V CDR1 and CDR2: MRHNA, SNTAGT. The CDR3 runs to 16 residues. The CDR3 nucleotides are TGTGCCGGCAGTAACGTCCCGGGACAGGGGGAAGATACGCAGTATTTT. Translating it yields CAGSNVPGQGEDTQYF.

V gene TRBV29-1 combines with J gene TRBJ2-3, with 11 positions matching TRBD2. The CDR3 length is 14 residues. From germline, CDR1 is SQVTM and CDR2 ANQGSEA. J lost 4 bases, V lost 6 bases, and 6 bases had no gene match. CDR3 residues: CSVQLAGEADTQYF. CDR3 nucleotide sequence: TGCAGCGTGCAACTAGCGGGAGAAGCAGATACGCAGTATTTT.

The V call is TRBV5-1, the J call TRBJ1-1; D may be TRBD1 (5 bases). Germline CDR1 and CDR2: SGHRS and YFSETQ. The CDR3 runs 14 residues. The V end was cut by 0 bases, the J end by 8 bases, with 14 bases between. The CDR3 bases are TGCGCCAGCAGCTTGGGAATGACAGCCTCGGAAGCTTTCTTT. It specifies CASSLGMTASEAFF.

The V gene is TRBV29-1, the J gene TRBJ1-5; possible D gene TRBD1, 6 bases. The V gene's germline CDR1 is SQVTM and CDR2 ANQGSEA. V shed 4 bases and J shed 0 bases, with 7 bases lying between them. The CDR3 has 13 amino acids. CDR3 nucleotides: TGCAGCGTTGGGACAGTTAGCAATCAGCCCCAGCATTTT. It codes for CSVGTVSNQPQHF.

A single count supports this clone. The genes are TRBV27 and TRBJ1-5; D might be TRBD1 (6 bases). Germline lookup yields CDR1 MNHEY and CDR2 SMNVEV (reference sequence). V lost 2 bases to trimming and J lost 4 bases, with 9 bases between them. The CDR3 sequence is 14 residues long. Here the CDR3 reads CASSLRDTNQPQHF. The CDR3 nucleotides are TGTGCCAGCAGTTTAAGGGACACAAATCAGCCCCAGCATTTT.

The chain joins TRBV9 to TRBJ1-6, with D unclear. Looked up from germline, CDR1 is SGDLS and CDR2 is YYNGEE. V was shortened by 2 bases and J by 4 bases, with 10 bases between the two germline ends. The CDR3 is made up of 15 amino acids. The CDR3: CASSVSDGYNSPLHF. The CDR3 coding sequence is TGTGCCAGCAGCGTTTCAGACGGGTATAATTCACCCCTCCACTTT.

This clone appeared a single time. The chain carries TRBV10-3 and TRBJ2-3, with D possibly being TRBD1 (5 bases). Trimming pared 6 bases from V and 0 bases from J, leaving 13 bases between. From germline, CDR1 is ENHRY and CDR2 SYGVKD. There are 15 residues in the CDR3. As DNA, the CDR3 is TGTGCCATCAGGGGGCCGACGGAAAGCACAGATACGCAGTATTTT. This encodes CAIRGPTESTDTQYF.

The chain has TRBV30 and TRBJ1-5; D is unclear. The ends were cut back, 5 bases at V and 0 bases at J, with 5 bases in the middle. CDR1 is GTSNPN and CDR2 is SVGIG in the germline V gene (reference sequence). This CDR3 has 12 amino acids. This CDR3 reads CAWENSNQPQHF. The CDR3 coding sequence is TGTGCCTGGGAGAATAGCAATCAGCCCCAGCATTTT. Full variable domain (remainder filled in from reference TRBV30 and TRBJ1-5): SQTIHQWPATLVQPVGSPLSLECTVEGTSNPNLYWYRQAAGRGLQLLFYSVGIGQISSEVPQNLSASRPQDRQFILSSKKLLLSDSGFYLCAWENSNQPQHFGDGTRLSIL.

J is TRBJ2-3 and V is TRBV7-8, with TRBD1 matching over 7 bases. Germline V gene sequence: CDR1 SGHVS, CDR2 FQNEAQ. V lost 2 bases, J lost 4 bases, and 6 bases stayed unmatched. CDR3 length: 15 residues. The CDR3 sequence is CASSLTGTDPDTQYF. CDR3 bases: TGTGCCAGCAGCTTAACCGGGACAGACCCAGATACGCAGTATTTT.

Concerning this clone: The same CDR3 is also encoded by other DNA sequences in this sample. This chain uses TRBV5-1 with TRBJ1-1; D may be TRBD1 (6 bases). CDR3 length equals 14 residues. The germline V gene has CDR1 SGHRS and CDR2 YFSETQ. V lost 4 bases and J lost 0, with 10 bases in between. CDR3 DNA sequence: TGCGCCAGCAGCCTGGACAGCTTGAACACTGAAGCTTTCTTT. It translates to CASSLDSLNTEAFF. Variable domain in full (rest from reference TRBV5-1 and TRBJ1-1): KAGVTQTPRYLIKTRGQQVTLSCSPISGHRSVSWYQQTPGQGLQFLFEYFSETQRNKGNFPGRFSGRQFSNSRSEMNVSTLELGDSALYLCASSLDSLNTEAFFGQGTRLTVV.

This chain links TRBV10-3 with TRBJ1-5; 10 bases are a match to TRBD1. The CDR3 is 15 amino acids. The germline gives CDR1 ENHRY, CDR2 SYGVKD. V shed 10 bases and J 1 base; nucleotides not matched to a gene: 7. This CDR3 reads CATGQGVVSNQPQHF. Written as DNA, the CDR3 is TGTGCCACAGGACAGGGGGTTGTAAGCAATCAGCCCCAGCATTTT.

The V and J genes are TRBV30 and TRBJ1-1, with 7 nucleotides matching TRBD1. Germline V lookup: CDR1 GTSNPN, CDR2 SVGIG (reference sequence). V trimming: 3 bases; J trimming: 6 bases; junction bases outside the gene matches: 10. The CDR3 spans 14 residues. CDR3: CAWRFGTVSSEAFF. The CDR3 DNA follows: TGTGCCTGGAGGTTCGGGACAGTGTCTTCTGAAGCTTTCTTT.

The chain links TRBV11-2 to TRBJ2-5, with TRBD1 matching over 9 bases. Trimming at V came to 5 bases and at J to 5 bases, leaving 12 bases not matched to a gene. Germline CDR1 SGHAT, CDR2 FQNNGV. CDR3 length equals 16 residues. CDR3 protein: CASSLVQGAPWETQYF. The CDR3 DNA sequence: TGTGCCAGCAGCCTTGTACAGGGGGCCCCCTGGGAGACCCAGTACTTC.